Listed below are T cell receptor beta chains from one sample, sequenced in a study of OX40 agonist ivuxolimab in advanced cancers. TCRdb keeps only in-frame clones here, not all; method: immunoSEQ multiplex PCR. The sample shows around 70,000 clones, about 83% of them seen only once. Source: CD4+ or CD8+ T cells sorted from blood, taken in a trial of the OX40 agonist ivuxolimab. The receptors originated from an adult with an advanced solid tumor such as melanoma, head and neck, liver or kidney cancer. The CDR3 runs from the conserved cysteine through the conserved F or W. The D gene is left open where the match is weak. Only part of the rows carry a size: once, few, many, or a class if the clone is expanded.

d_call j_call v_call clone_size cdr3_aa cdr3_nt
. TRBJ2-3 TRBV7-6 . CASSLGWGDTQYF TGTGCCAGCAGCTTGGGATGGGGAGATACGCAGTATTTT
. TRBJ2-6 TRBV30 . CAWSGPAGANVLTF TGTGCCTGGAGTGGCCCGGCTGGGGCCAACGTCCTGACTTTC
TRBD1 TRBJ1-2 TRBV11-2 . CASSLGTGGYGYTF TGTGCCAGCAGCTTAGGGACAGGGGGCTATGGCTACACCTTC
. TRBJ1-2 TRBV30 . CAWSLFGIVNYGYTF TGTGCCTGGAGTTTGTTTGGCATTGTGAACTATGGCTACACCTTC
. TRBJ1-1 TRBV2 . CASTRGGYTEAFF TGTGCCAGCACAAGGGGCGGTTACACTGAAGCTTTCTTT
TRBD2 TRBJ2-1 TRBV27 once CASTMGGLANNEQFF TGTGCCAGCACCATGGGAGGGCTAGCGAACAATGAGCAGTTCTTC
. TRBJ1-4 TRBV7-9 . CASSLWEAGSEKLFF TGTGCCAGCAGCTTATGGGAAGCTGGTTCTGAAAAACTGTTTTTT
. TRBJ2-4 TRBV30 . CAWSASAKNIQYF TGTGCCTGGAGTGCTTCGGCCAAAAACATTCAGTACTTC
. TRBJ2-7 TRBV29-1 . CSVEATGGRGGNYEQYF TGCAGCGTTGAAGCGACCGGGGGGCGAGGGGGTAACTACGAGCAGTACTTC
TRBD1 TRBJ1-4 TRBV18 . CASSLRDSREKLFF TGTGCCAGCTCACTTAGGGACAGCCGGGAAAAACTGTTTTTT
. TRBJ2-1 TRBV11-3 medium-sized CASSLAYGGWEQFF TGTGCCAGCAGCTTAGCGTATGGGGGCTGGGAGCAGTTCTTC
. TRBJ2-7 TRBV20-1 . CSAAQGNEQYF TGCAGTGCTGCTCAGGGCAACGAGCAGTACTTC
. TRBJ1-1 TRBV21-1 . CAPRLGTEAFF TGTGCCCCCCGGCTGGGCACTGAAGCTTTCTTT
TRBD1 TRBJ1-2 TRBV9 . CASSARDRGYRYGYTF TGTGCCAGCAGCGCACGGGACAGAGGGTATCGGTATGGCTACACCTTC
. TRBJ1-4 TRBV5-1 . CASSFRTGEREKLFF TGCGCCAGCAGCTTTAGGACTGGGGAGAGAGAAAAACTGTTTTTT
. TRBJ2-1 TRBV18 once CASSDLAASSYNEQFF TGTGCCAGCTCCGATTTAGCGGCGAGCTCCTACAATGAGCAGTTCTTC
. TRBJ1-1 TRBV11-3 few CASSLGAAEAFF TGTGCCAGCAGCCTGGGGGCAGCCGAAGCTTTCTTT
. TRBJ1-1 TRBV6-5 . CASGGNVAGTEAFF TGTGCCAGCGGGGGAAACGTTGCCGGCACTGAAGCTTTCTTT
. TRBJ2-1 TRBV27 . CASTSESSYNEQFF TGTGCCAGCACCTCGGAGAGCTCCTACAATGAGCAGTTCTTC
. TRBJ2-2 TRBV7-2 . CASSLRRGSGNTGELFF TGTGCCAGCAGCTTAAGGAGGGGGTCGGGGAACACCGGGGAGCTGTTTTTT
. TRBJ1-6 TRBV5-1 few CASSLNYSPLHF TGCGCCAGCAGTTTGAATTATTCACCCCTCCACTTT
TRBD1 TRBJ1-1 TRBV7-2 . CASTPRQGRNTEAFF TGTGCCAGCACCCCCCGACAGGGCCGGAACACTGAAGCTTTCTTT
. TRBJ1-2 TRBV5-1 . CASSLDWGLGGYTF TGCGCCAGCAGCTTGGACTGGGGGTTGGGTGGCTACACCTTT
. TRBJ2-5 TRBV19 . CASSIGGSIGETQYF TGTGCCAGTAGTATTGGGGGTTCTATTGGAGAGACCCAGTACTTC
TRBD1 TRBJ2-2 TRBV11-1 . CASGDRAGTGELFF TGTGCCAGCGGGGACAGGGCTGGAACCGGGGAGCTGTTTTTT
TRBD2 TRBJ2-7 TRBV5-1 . CASSLELAGVYEQYF TGCGCCAGCAGCTTGGAACTAGCGGGCGTCTACGAGCAGTACTTC
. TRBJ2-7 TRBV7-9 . CASSPDRNSYEQYF TGTGCCAGCAGCCCGGACCGTAACTCTTACGAGCAGTACTTC
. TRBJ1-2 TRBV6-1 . CASSDRRASPYGYTF TGTGCCAGCAGTGATCGGAGAGCCTCTCCCTATGGCTACACCTTC
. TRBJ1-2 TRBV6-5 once CASSYSRLGYGYTF TGTGCCAGCAGTTACTCGAGACTCGGGTATGGCTACACCTTC
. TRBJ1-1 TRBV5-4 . CASGRARDTEAFF TGTGCCAGCGGACGGGCACGAGACACTGAAGCTTTCTTT
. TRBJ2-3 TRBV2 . CASRPLRGVADTQYF TGTGCCAGCAGGCCATTGAGGGGGGTGGCAGATACGCAGTATTTT
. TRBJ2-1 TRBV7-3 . CASSLTRDNEQFF TGTGCCAGCAGCCTGACTAGGGACAATGAGCAGTTCTTC
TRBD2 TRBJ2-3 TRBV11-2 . CASREDGLAATTDTQYF TGTGCCAGCAGGGAAGATGGGCTAGCGGCTACTACAGATACGCAGTATTTT
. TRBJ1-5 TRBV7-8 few CASSPGGNQPQHF TGTGCCAGCAGCCCCGGGGGGAATCAGCCCCAGCATTTT
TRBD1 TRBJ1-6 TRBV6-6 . CASAGTGSSPLHF TGTGCCAGCGCCGGGACAGGATCCTCACCCCTCCACTTT
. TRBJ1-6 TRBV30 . CAWSSERTSSYNSPLHF TGTGCCTGGAGCTCCGAAAGGACTAGCTCCTATAATTCACCCCTCCACTTT
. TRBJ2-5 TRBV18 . CATGRGKQETQYF TGTGCTACGGGCCGGGGAAAACAAGAGACCCAGTACTTC
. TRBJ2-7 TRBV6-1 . CASTGIYYEQYF TGTGCCAGCACCGGCATATACTACGAGCAGTACTTC
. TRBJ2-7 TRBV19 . CASSSAVGASYEQYF TGTGCCAGTAGTAGTGCGGTGGGGGCCTCCTACGAGCAGTACTTC
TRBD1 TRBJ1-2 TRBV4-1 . CASSEPNRGPNYGYTF TGCGCCAGCAGCGAGCCCAACAGGGGCCCTAACTATGGCTACACCTTC
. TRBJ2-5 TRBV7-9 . CASSLGWGQETQYF TGTGCCAGCAGCTTAGGCTGGGGGCAAGAGACCCAGTACTTC
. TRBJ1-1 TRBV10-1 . CASNLKLTAPNPLNTEAFF TGCGCCAGCAACCTTAAGCTAACAGCGCCGAATCCCCTGAACACTGAAGCTTTCTTT